Each of the 6 T cell receptor beta chains below was sequenced from the same sample in a study of blood T cell repertoires in COVID-19. Sequencing used immunoSEQ multiplex PCR; TCRdb keeps in-frame clones, though not all of them. The data contain fewer than 110,000 clones, roughly 86% of them singletons. Sequencing used peripheral blood. These receptors all come from a woman aged 30 to 39 with acute or convalescent COVID-19.

The gene calls are TRBV16 and TRBJ2-1; 8 positions match TRBD1. CDR1 is KGHSY, CDR2 FQNENV, per germline. Trimming took 4 bases from V and 5 from J; bases not matched to a gene: 13. The length of the CDR3 is 17 residues. CDR3 DNA: TGTGCCAGCAGCCCGCCCCGGCCAGGGGGCATGGACAATGAGCAGTTCTTC. Its protein is CASSPPRPGGMDNEQFF.

This clone was observed a few times. This chain links TRBV7-2 with TRBJ2-3; unclear D gene. The CDR3 contains 16 residues. V lost 5 bases and J 3 bases, leaving 18 bases between the germline ends. Germline V lookup: CDR1 SGHTA, CDR2 FQGNSA. The chain's CDR3 is CASSPSWSTGTDTQYF. In DNA, the CDR3 is TGTGCCAGCAGCCCCTCCTGGTCGACTGGTACAGATACGCAGTATTTT.

This chain joins TRBV6-5 and TRBJ1-1; D not certain. This CDR3 has 13 residues. The V gene's germline CDR1 is MNHEY and CDR2 SVGAGI. Trimming took off 4 bases at V and 7 bases at J, with 13 bases between the two ends. Here the CDR3 DNA reads TGTGCCAGCAGTTTCGGGATCGGTCTTGAAGCTTTCTTT. It is translated as CASSFGIGLEAFF.

The rearrangement uses TRBV28 and TRBJ1-3, with a weak D call TRBD1 (5 bases). The germline gives CDR1 MDHEN, CDR2 SYDVKM. V was trimmed by 5 bases and J by 4 bases, leaving 18 bases between them. This CDR3 contains 16 residues. For the CDR3, the DNA is TGTGCCAGCAGTAGAGAAGTAGGGACTAGAGGAAACACCATATATTTT. This gives the protein CASSREVGTRGNTIYF.

The chain couples TRBV27 to TRBJ2-5; TRBD2 aligns across 8 bases. V gave up 6 bases and J gave up 4 bases; unmatched junction bases: 10. The CDR3 totals 15 residues. CDR1 and CDR2 from the germline V gene are MNHEY and SMNVEV (reference sequence). The CDR3, as DNA: TGTGCCAGCAGGGATTGGACTAGCTCACGAGAGACCCAGTACTTC. Protein: CASRDWTSSRETQYF.

This rearrangement joins TRBV13 to TRBJ2-1; 12 bases match TRBD2. The germline gives CDR1 PRHDT, CDR2 FYEKMQ (reference sequence). Trimming removed 5 bases from V and 7 bases from J; junction bases left unmatched: 9. The CDR3 is 16 residues long. DNA for the CDR3: TGTGCCAGCAGCCTACCTAGCGGGGGGGCGAAAAATGAGCAGTTCTTC. The encoded protein is CASSLPSGGAKNEQFF. Together with reference TRBV13 and TRBJ2-1, the CDR3 gives the full variable domain: AAGVIQSPRHLIKEKRETATLKCYPIPRHDTVYWYQQGPGQDPQFLISFYEKMQSDKGSIPDRFSAQQFSDYHSELNMSSLELGDSALYFCASSLPSGGAKNEQFFGPGTRLTVL.